This TCR beta chain stems from a study of T cells after yellow fever vaccination. Findings and limits, study-wide: Boosting was followed by the reappearance of most primary-vaccination clones (approximately 95% CD4, about 90% CD8).

TCRdb re-called the 5' RACE reads with MiXCR, one entry per CDR3 protein. The sample lists 500,000 to 650,000 distinct CDR3 sequences; 9% to 15% were seen once. V trimming: 2 bases; J trimming: 9 bases; junction bases outside the gene matches: 13. Germline CDR1 and CDR2: DFQATT and SNEGSKA (reference sequence). The CDR3 has 16 amino acids. About this clonotype itself: Its antigen is unidentified.

This TCR was recovered from a man aged 25-45 years who received the YFV17D yellow fever vaccine. Source: PBMCs, taken on the day of the yellow fever booster vaccination. V usage is TRBV20-1 and J usage is TRBJ2-1; TRBD2 aligns across 10 bases. The CDR3 coding sequence is TGCAGTGCTAGAACCCCCCTAGCGGGAGTCTTCAGTGAGCAGTTCTTC. It yields the protein CSARTPLAGVFSEQFF.